The present T cell receptor (beta chain) was sequenced within a study of T cells after yellow fever vaccination. V was clipped by 2 bases and J by 4 bases, with 11 bases between them. This CDR3 contains 14 residues. Germline V gives CDR1 MNHEY, CDR2 SVGAGI. Many counts were recorded for this clonotype. Each CDR3 protein gets one entry after TCRdb re-called the 5' RACE reads with MiXCR. The profile covers 170,000 or so distinct CDR3 sequences, with approximately 6.2% appearing a single time and less than 3% taken by the ten largest. The sequencing here drew on CD4+ T cells sorted from PBMCs, taken on the day of the first yellow fever vaccination. The chain is built from TRBV6-5 and TRBJ2-5; D might be TRBD2 (5 bases). The sequence came from a young man who received the YFV17D yellow fever vaccine. CDR3 nucleotides: TGTGCCAGCAGTTACGGAGGAAGGCGAGAGACCCAGTACTTC. The encoded protein is CASSYGGRRETQYF.